This TCR beta chain stems from a study of shared clonotypes between healthy human individuals. Study-level points and caveats: The study sampled only blood, and tissue repertoires likely differ. Roughly 5% of naive CD4 clonotypes were common to a handful of donors.

Researchers ran the assay at a deep level. Only in-frame clones appear in the TCRdb table, and some are missing; sequencing was by immunoSEQ multiplex PCR. The sample lists 950,000 to 1,300,000 clones, under 80% seen once, with 1.4% to 1.5% in the top ten. Comments on this clone: Its antigen is still unknown.

The sequence derives from a man between 18 and 35 years old in good health. Sequencing was performed on memory CD4+ T cells sorted from blood. Described subset: CD45RA-negative fraction.

CDR3 region: CSVIRVDYEQYF. The CDR3 DNA reads TGCAGCGTTATAAGGGTAGATTACGAGCAGTACTTC. The chain couples TRBV29-1 to TRBJ2-7; D unclear. The germline V and J ends were trimmed by 5 bases and 4 bases, with 12 bases remaining between them. Germline V lookup: CDR1 SQVTM, CDR2 ANQGSEA. The CDR3 has 12 residues.